This entry features one T cell receptor (beta chain) sequence. This entry belongs to a study of control samples from healthy donors and cancer patients. Assay: immunoSEQ multiplex PCR; the TCRdb copy retains only in-frame clones and omits some. The sample includes 150,000 to 200,000 clones, 88% of them seen just once. The CDR3 has 14 amino acids. The J segment lost 10 bases and the V segment lost 3 bases, leaving 8 bases of the junction unmatched. Germline CDR1 reads SGHDT; CDR2 reads YYEEEE. The sample consisted of blood. V and J are TRBV5-6 and TRBJ1-4; the match to TRBD1 covers 8 bases. The TCR originated in a woman between 25 and 40 years old in good health. The CDR3, as DNA: TGTGCCAGCAGCTCCGACAGGGGTTTAGGAAAACTGTTTTTT. This sequence encodes CASSSDRGLGKLFF.